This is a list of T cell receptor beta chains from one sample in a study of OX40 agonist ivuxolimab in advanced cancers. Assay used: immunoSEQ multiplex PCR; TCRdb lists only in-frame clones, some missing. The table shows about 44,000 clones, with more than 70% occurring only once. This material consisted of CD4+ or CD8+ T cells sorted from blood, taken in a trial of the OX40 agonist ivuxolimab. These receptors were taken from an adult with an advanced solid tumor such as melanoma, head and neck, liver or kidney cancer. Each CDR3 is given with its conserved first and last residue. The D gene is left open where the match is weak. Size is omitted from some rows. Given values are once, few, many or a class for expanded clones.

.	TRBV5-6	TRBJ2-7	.	TGTGCCAGCAGCTTGATGTCCTACGAGCAGTACTTC	CASSLMSYEQYF
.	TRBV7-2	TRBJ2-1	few	TGTGCCAGCAGCTTAGAGTACCAAAAAACCAATGAGCAGTTCTTC	CASSLEYQKTNEQFF
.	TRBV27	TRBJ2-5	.	TGTGCCAGCAGCCTCACGCTGGGGGCAGAGACCCAGTACTTC	CASSLTLGAETQYF
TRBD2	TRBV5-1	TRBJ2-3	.	TGCGCCAGCAGCCTGGAGGGACTAGCGAGGACGCAGTATTTT	CASSLEGLARTQYF
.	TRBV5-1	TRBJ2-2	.	TGCGCCAGCAGCTTGGACGGAACCGGGGAGCTGTTTTTT	CASSLDGTGELFF
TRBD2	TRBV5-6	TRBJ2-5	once	TGTGCCAGCAGCCGTTGGGGACTAGCGGATAACAAGCAGTACTTC	CASSRWGLADNKQYF
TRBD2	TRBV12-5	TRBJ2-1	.	TGTGCTAGTGGGTTAGAAGCGGGAGCTAGAAATGAGCAGTTCTTC	CASGLEAGARNEQFF
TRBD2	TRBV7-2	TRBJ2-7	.	TGTGCCAGCAGCTCAACCCCCTCCAGCGGGAGCATTAAGGAGCAGTACTTC	CASSSTPSSGSIKEQYF
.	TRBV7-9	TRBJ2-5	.	TGTGCCAGCAGCTTACGGGGACTGGTCCAAGAGACCCAGTACTTC	CASSLRGLVQETQYF
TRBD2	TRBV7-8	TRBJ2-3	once	TGTGCCAGCAGCTCGGGACTAGCGGGACCCACAGATACGCAGTATTTT	CASSSGLAGPTDTQYF
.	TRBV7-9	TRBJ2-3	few	TGTGCCAGCAGGGCAGGCACAGATACGCAGTATTTT	CASRAGTDTQYF
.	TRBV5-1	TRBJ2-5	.	TGCGCCAGCAGCGGAGGACCGGCGGAGACCCAGTACTTC	CASSGGPAETQYF
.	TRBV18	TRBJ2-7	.	TGTGCCAGCTCACCTAGTCAAACCTACGAGCAGTACTTC	CASSPSQTYEQYF
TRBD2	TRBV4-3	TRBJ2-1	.	TGCGCCAGCAGCCAAGAGAGTAGCGGGTACTACAATGAGCAGTTCTTC	CASSQESSGYYNEQFF
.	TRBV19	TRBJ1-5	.	TGTGCCAGTAGTCCAAGGACGGTTAGCAATCAGCCCCAGCATTTT	CASSPRTVSNQPQHF
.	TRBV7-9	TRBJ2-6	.	TGTGCCAGCAGCTTAGCTGAGGAGCTCTCTGGGGCCAACGTCCTGACTTTC	CASSLAEELSGANVLTF
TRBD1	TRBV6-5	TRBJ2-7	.	TGTGCCAGCAGTTACTTTCCGGGACAGGGATACGAGCAGTACTTC	CASSYFPGQGYEQYF
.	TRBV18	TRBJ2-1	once	TGTGCCAGCTCACCAGCGGCCAGTACCGATGAGCAGTTCTTC	CASSPAASTDEQFF
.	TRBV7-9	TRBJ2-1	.	TGTGCCAGCAGCCCAACGGCGCAGATCAATGAGCAGTTCTTC	CASSPTAQINEQFF
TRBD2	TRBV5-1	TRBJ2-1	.	TGCGCCAGCAGCGTCGGGAGGGCAAATGAGCAGTTCTTC	CASSVGRANEQFF
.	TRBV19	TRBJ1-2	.	TGTGCCAGTAGTATTCTAGACGGGACAAGAAACTATGGCTACACCTTC	CASSILDGTRNYGYTF
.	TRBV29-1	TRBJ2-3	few	TGCAGCGTTGACCCCCCCGTGGGTACAGATACGCAGTATTTT	CSVDPPVGTDTQYF
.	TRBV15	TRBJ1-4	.	TGTGCCACCAGCGGCCCCGGGACCCATGAAAAACTGTTTTTT	CATSGPGTHEKLFF
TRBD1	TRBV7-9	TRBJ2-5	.	TGTGCCAGCAGCCTGAACTTGGGACAGTACAGGGCGACCCAGTACTTC	CASSLNLGQYRATQYF
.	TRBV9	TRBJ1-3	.	TGTGCCAGCAGCGTAGCCGCCTCTAGGATTTCTGGAAACACCATATATTTT	CASSVAASRISGNTIYF
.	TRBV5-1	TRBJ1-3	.	TGCGCCAGCAGCTTTAGCTCTGGAAACACCATATATTTT	CASSFSSGNTIYF
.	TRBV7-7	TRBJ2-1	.	TGTGCCAGCAGCTTAGGCTGGGATTCCTACAATGAGCAGTTCTTC	CASSLGWDSYNEQFF
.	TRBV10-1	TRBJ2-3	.	TGCGCCAGCAGTGATCCGGTGGGGGGCACAGATACGCAGTATTTT	CASSDPVGGTDTQYF
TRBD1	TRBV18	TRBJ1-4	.	TGTGCCAGCTCACCACCATCAGGGGGAGTTCGGGAAAAACTGTTTTTT	CASSPPSGGVREKLFF
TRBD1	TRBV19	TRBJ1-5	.	TGTGCCAGTAGTATTATGGGGACAGGGGTTAGCAATCAGCCCCAGCATTTT	CASSIMGTGVSNQPQHF
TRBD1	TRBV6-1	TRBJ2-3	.	TGTGCCAGCAGACCCCCGGGACAGCTCACAGATACGCAGTATTTT	CASRPPGQLTDTQYF
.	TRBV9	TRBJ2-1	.	TGTGCCAGCAGCCCCGGGGCTAGCACTGAGCAGTTCTTC	CASSPGASTEQFF